The present T cell receptor (beta chain) was sequenced within a study of graft-versus-host responses after intestinal transplantation. Study-wide context: Every recipient had anti-thymocyte globulin induction and 2 to 3 years of tacrolimus plus steroids.

TCRdb's copy holds only in-frame clones and misses some; the assay was immunoSEQ multiplex PCR. Of some 100,000 clones listed, under 95% are singletons. Overall study findings and caveats: Researchers found GvH clones in recipient marrow, and some showed up first in ileum or blood.

Concerning this clone itself: Antigen: not known.

The receptor comes from a human donor who received an intestinal transplant. Sequencing was performed on unstimulated CD8+ T cells sorted from spleen or lymph node cells, taken before intestinal transplant.

Here the CDR3 reads CASSDRTYSSYNEQFF. DNA of the CDR3: TGCGCCAGCAGTGATCGGACTTACAGCTCCTACAATGAGCAGTTCTTC. The V call is TRBV10-1, the J call TRBJ2-1, with D tentatively TRBD2 (5 bases). Trimming stripped 3 bases from V and 0 bases from J, with 12 bases between. Germline CDR1 reads WNHNN; CDR2 reads SYGVQD (reference sequence). The CDR3 has 16 amino acids.